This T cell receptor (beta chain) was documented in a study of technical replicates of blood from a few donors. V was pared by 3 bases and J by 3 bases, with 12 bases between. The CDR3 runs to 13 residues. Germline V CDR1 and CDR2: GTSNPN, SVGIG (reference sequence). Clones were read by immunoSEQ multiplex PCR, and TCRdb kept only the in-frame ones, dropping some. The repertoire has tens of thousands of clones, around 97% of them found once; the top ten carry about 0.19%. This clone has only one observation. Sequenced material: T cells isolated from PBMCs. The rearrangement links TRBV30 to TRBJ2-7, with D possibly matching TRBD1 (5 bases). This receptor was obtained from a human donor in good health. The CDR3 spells CAWRTDARYEQYF. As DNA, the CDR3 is TGTGCCTGGAGGACAGACGCCCGCTACGAGCAGTACTTC.